The 10 T cell receptor beta chains listed next were all sequenced from one sample in a study of blood T cells in healthy people across ages. A sample-barcoded 5' primer and a J-beta primer mix were used in a second PCR of roughly 7 to 12 cycles. TCRdb passed the 5' RACE reads through MiXCR, listing each CDR3 protein once. The sample has around 1,000,000 distinct CDR3 sequences, 35% to 45% seen once. Sequenced: blood. The receptors originated from a man aged 18 to 29 in good health.

This clonotype has just a few counts. The chain employs TRBV27 and TRBJ2-1, with D possibly matching TRBD2 (7 bases). Trimming pared 6 bases from V and 7 bases from J, leaving 16 bases between. Germline V gene data show CDR1 as MNHEY and CDR2 as SMNVEV (reference sequence). The CDR3 has 14 amino acids. CDR3 bases: TGTGCCAGCAGGGGGGGGCAGGGGCTAAATGAGCAGTTCTTC. The encoded protein is CASRGGQGLNEQFF.

In its sample, this clonotype was seen a few times. This chain connects TRBV5-1 to TRBJ1-1; D might be TRBD1 (5 bases). This CDR3 spans 15 amino acids. The germline gives CDR1 SGHRS, CDR2 YFSETQ. Trimming took 0 bases from V and 0 from J, leaving 9 bases between them. The CDR3 is CASSLATVMNTEAFF. The DNA of the CDR3 is TGCGCCAGCAGCTTGGCGACAGTCATGAACACTGAAGCTTTCTTT.

This sequence joins TRBV6-6 and TRBJ2-4; the D gene is possibly TRBD2 (5 bases). CDR3 size: 14 residues. Per the germline V gene, CDR1 is MNHNY and CDR2 is SVGAGI (reference sequence). V dropped 6 bases and J dropped 9 bases, with 18 bases sitting between them. DNA of the CDR3: TGTGCCAGCAGCGAACCATTGTCGGGGAGCATTCAGTACTTC. Protein: CASSEPLSGSIQYF.

There are many counts of this clonotype. The chain has TRBV10-3 and TRBJ1-2; the match to TRBD1 covers 9 bases. The CDR3 is 14 residues long. Per the germline V gene, CDR1 is ENHRY and CDR2 is SYGVKD. The V gene end was trimmed by 4 bases and the J gene end by 8 bases; junction bases not matched to a gene: 8. The CDR3 sequence: CAISGPGTGNGYTF. The CDR3 coding sequence is TGTGCCATCAGTGGACCCGGGACAGGGAACGGCTACACCTTC.

This chain joins TRBV9 and TRBJ1-2; TRBD1 matches 8 bases. V lost 4 bases, J lost 3 bases, and 11 bases stayed unmatched. CDR3 size: 16 residues. CDR1 is SGDLS, CDR2 YYNGEE, per germline. In DNA, the CDR3 is TGTGCCAGCAGCTTGGGAGGACAGGGTCGGGACTATGGCTACACCTTC. Protein: CASSLGGQGRDYGYTF.

This CDR3 is CASSPRAPFISYEQYF. The CDR3 nucleotides read TGCGCCAGCAGCCCCCGGGCCCCCTTTATCTCCTACGAGCAGTACTTC. This chain connects TRBV4-1 to TRBJ2-7; no definite D call. Trimming shortened V by 4 bases and J by 0 bases, and 16 bases separated the two germline ends. CDR3 length: 16 amino acids. The V gene's germline CDR1 is MGHRA and CDR2 YSYEKL.

This clonotype was counted only a few times. The V call is TRBV7-6, the J call TRBJ2-3; D possibly corresponds to TRBD1 (5 bases). Per the germline V gene, CDR1 is SGHVS and CDR2 is FNYEAQ. The V end was cut by 3 bases, the J end by 10 bases, with 14 bases between. The CDR3 totals 13 residues. DNA for the CDR3: TGTGCCAGCAGCTTCCAGGGCCTTAATGCGCAGTATTTT. Translated, it gives CASSFQGLNAQYF.

This clonotype was observed a handful of times. This rearrangement joins TRBV20-1 to TRBJ2-5; 7 bases agree with TRBD2. V trimming: 3 bases; J trimming: 4 bases; junction bases outside the gene matches: 11. The V gene's germline CDR1 is DFQATT and CDR2 SNEGSKA (reference sequence). The CDR3 length is 15 residues. The CDR3 DNA reads TGCAGTGCTAGTTCGGGGGGTATGCTTCGAGAGACCCAGTACTTC. Translation: CSASSGGMLRETQYF.

V usage is TRBV20-1 and J usage is TRBJ2-1; 7 nucleotides match TRBD2. The CDR3 has 16 residues. Germline assignment: CDR1 DFQATT and CDR2 SNEGSKA (reference sequence). With 1 base clipped from V and 2 bases from J, the junction kept 8 bases outside the gene matches. CDR3 region: CSARGAGSETYNEQFF. The CDR3, as DNA: TGCAGTGCTAGAGGAGCGGGGAGTGAAACCTACAATGAGCAGTTCTTC.

This clonotype was picked up many times. The chain is built from TRBV12-3 or TRBV12-4 and TRBJ2-7; the D gene is possibly TRBD1 (5 bases). There are 13 residues in the CDR3. Trimming stripped 6 bases from V and 2 bases from J, with 11 bases between. CDR3 sequence: CASSLGPTYEQYF. CDR3 DNA sequence: TGTGCCAGCAGCCTGGGGCCTACCTACGAGCAGTACTTC.